One sample yielded the 31 T cell receptor beta chains listed below, sequenced in a study of CD8 T cells in ankylosing spondylitis. One entry per CDR3 protein, called by TCRdb with MiXCR from the 5' RACE reads. The sample carries 300,000 to 350,000 distinct CDR3 sequences, around 20% recorded once. Sequencing input: blood, either unsorted or a sorted T cell fraction (not recorded which). The receptor set was obtained from a female donor with ankylosing spondylitis or in good health (not recorded which).

The chain employs TRBV5-1 and TRBJ2-3; the D is unclear. Trimming took 1 base from V and 2 from J, leaving 8 bases between them. This CDR3 spans 14 amino acids. The germline V gene encodes CDR1 SGHRS and CDR2 YFSETQ. CDR3: CASSLLQITDTQYF. In DNA, the CDR3 is TGCGCCAGCAGCTTGCTCCAGATCACAGATACGCAGTATTTT.

In this sample, this clonotype turned up a few times. The J gene is TRBJ2-1, the V gene TRBV7-2; TRBD2 matches 8 bases. Germline V gives CDR1 SGHTA, CDR2 FQGNSA. This CDR3 has 15 amino acids. Trimming removed 2 bases from V and 9 bases from J; junction bases left unmatched: 9. The CDR3 region has the DNA TGTGCCAGCAGCTTACGAGCGGGAGTTCCGGGTGAGCAGTTCTTC. Its translation is CASSLRAGVPGEQFF.

This chain connects TRBV29-1 to TRBJ2-1, with 8 bases aligning to TRBD2. CDR1 and CDR2 (germline): SQVTM, ANQGSEA. J lost 0 bases, V lost 0 bases, and 7 bases had no gene match. This CDR3 is 17 amino acids long. CDR3 coding DNA: TGCAGCGTTGAAGATCCGGTAGCGGGGAGCTCCTACAATGAGCAGTTCTTC. It yields the protein CSVEDPVAGSSYNEQFF.

V usage is TRBV10-3 and J usage is TRBJ1-4; tentative D call: TRBD1 (5 bases). The CDR3 length is 15 residues. Between the trimmed V and J ends, which lost 7 bases and 5 bases, there was a span of 17 bases. Germline CDR1 ENHRY, CDR2 SYGVKD. The CDR3 is CAIKRDRGENEKLFF. CDR3 DNA sequence: TGTGCCATCAAAAGGGACCGGGGTGAGAATGAAAAACTGTTTTTT.

There are a few counts of this clonotype. The CDR3 sequence: CASSQGWTGREAKNIQYF. The DNA for the CDR3 is TGTGCCAGCAGCCAAGGATGGACAGGCCGGGAAGCCAAAAACATTCAGTACTTC. The V and J genes are TRBV4-2 and TRBJ2-4; 7 bases align to TRBD1. The V segment lost 1 base and the J segment 0 bases; nucleotides outside the gene matches: 9. There are 18 residues in the CDR3. The germline CDR1 and CDR2 sequences are LGHNA and YNFKEQ.

This clonotype was detected many times. This chain uses TRBV29-1 with TRBJ2-3; D is ambiguous. Germline loops: CDR1 SQVTM, CDR2 ANQGSEA. V was shortened by 6 bases and J by 0 bases, with 7 bases between the two germline ends. The CDR3 length is 12 residues. The CDR3 spells CSVTTSTDTQYF. The CDR3 DNA reads as TGCAGCGTAACGACTAGCACAGATACGCAGTATTTT.

This clonotype occurred a few times. J is TRBJ2-3 and V is TRBV12-3 or TRBV12-4, with D uncertain. V was pared by 6 bases and J by 5 bases, with 9 bases between. This CDR3 spans 12 amino acids. Written as DNA, the CDR3 is TGTGCCAGCAGAAGTTCGGGAGATACGCAGTATTTT. Protein sequence: CASRSSGDTQYF.

The sample holds many counts of this clonotype. V and J are TRBV20-1 and TRBJ1-1, with D hard to call. From germline, CDR1 is DFQATT and CDR2 SNEGSKA (reference sequence). This CDR3 region has 11 residues. Trimming took off 3 bases at V and 8 bases at J, with 10 bases between the two ends. The CDR3 DNA follows: TGCAGTGCTAGTCGGGGTGGAGAAGCTTTCTTT. The encoded protein is CSASRGGEAFF.

The chain links TRBV20-1 to TRBJ2-2, with D perhaps matching TRBD1 (7 bases). CDR1 and CDR2 (germline): DFQATT, SNEGSKA (reference sequence). Trimming stripped 4 bases from V and 4 bases from J, with 13 bases between. The CDR3 has 14 amino acids. The CDR3 is CSATGGRGTGELFF. The CDR3 bases are TGCAGTGCTACAGGGGGGCGCGGCACCGGGGAGCTGTTTTTT.

Many counts were recorded for this clonotype. The chain uses TRBV5-1 and TRBJ2-1; 8 nucleotides match TRBD1. The CDR3 length is 15 residues. The trim removed 4 bases at V and 0 bases at J, leaving 3 bases unmatched. CDR1 is SGHRS and CDR2 is YFSETQ in the germline V gene. CDR3 in DNA: TGCGCCAGCAGCCCGGGGACAGGCTCCTACAATGAGCAGTTCTTC. Encoded protein: CASSPGTGSYNEQFF.

The count of this clonotype is one. J is TRBJ1-5 and V is TRBV28; 8 bases are shared with TRBD1. V dropped 4 bases and J dropped 2; count of bases not matched to a gene: 4. This CDR3 contains 15 residues. The germline gives CDR1 MDHEN, CDR2 SYDVKM. The CDR3 nucleotides read TGTGCCAGCAGTTCACAGACAGGGGGCAATCAGCCCCAGCATTTT. Protein product: CASSSQTGGNQPQHF.

The chain employs TRBV29-1 and TRBJ1-3, with 9 nucleotides matching TRBD1. The CDR3 extends over 13 amino acids. Germline CDR1 SQVTM, CDR2 ANQGSEA. J was trimmed by 6 bases and V by 6 bases; bases with no gene match: 6. CDR3 in amino acids: CSVGTGMANTIYF. The CDR3 DNA follows: TGCAGCGTGGGGACAGGGATGGCAAACACCATATATTTT.

This clonotype was found a few times. The V and J genes are TRBV20-1 and TRBJ2-1; 8 nucleotides line up with TRBD1. Unmatched junction bases numbered 7, after V lost 6 bases and J lost 6 bases. Per the germline V gene, CDR1 is DFQATT and CDR2 is SNEGSKA (reference sequence). This CDR3 contains 13 residues. The CDR3 DNA is TGCAGTGCCCCGGACAGGGTCTTCAATGAGCAGTTCTTC. It yields the protein CSAPDRVFNEQFF.

V gene TRBV20-1 combines with J gene TRBJ2-1, with 10 bases lining up with TRBD2. CDR3 length equals 14 residues. J lost 6 bases, V lost 6 bases, and 8 bases had no gene match. The germline V gene encodes CDR1 DFQATT and CDR2 SNEGSKA (reference sequence). CDR3 sequence: CSAKGGLAVNEQFF. The CDR3 DNA follows: TGCAGTGCCAAGGGTGGACTAGCGGTCAATGAGCAGTTCTTC.

This clonotype was picked up a small number of times. V and J are TRBV29-1 and TRBJ2-1; 12 bases fit TRBD2. Trimming cost V 5 bases and J 5 bases; bases outside gene matches: 7. The CDR3 totals 15 residues. CDR1 SQVTM and CDR2 ANQGSEA come from the germline V gene. The chain's CDR3 is CSVSKRLAGDNEQFF. The CDR3 region has the DNA TGCAGCGTTAGCAAGAGACTAGCGGGAGACAATGAGCAGTTCTTC.

This clonotype was seen ten or more times. This sequence joins TRBV20-1 and TRBJ2-7; 8 bases are a match to TRBD1. The CDR3 covers 12 residues. Per germline, CDR1 DFQATT and CDR2 SNEGSKA (reference sequence). Trimming took 6 bases from V and 6 from J; bases not matched to a gene: 7. The CDR3 sequence is CSATPRGREQYF. DNA of the CDR3: TGCAGTGCAACTCCCAGGGGGCGCGAGCAGTACTTC.

The rearrangement uses TRBV7-2 and TRBJ2-5, with 9 bases fitting TRBD2. This CDR3 contains 16 residues. CDR1 is SGHTA, CDR2 FQGNSA, per germline. The V segment lost 5 bases and the J segment 6 bases; nucleotides outside the gene matches: 13. CDR3 in amino acids: CASSRAGGEGKKTQYF. DNA for the CDR3: TGTGCCAGCAGCAGAGCGGGAGGCGAGGGGAAAAAGACCCAGTACTTC.

The chain couples TRBV7-8 to TRBJ2-7, with TRBD2 identical over 9 bases. Germline CDR1 SGHVS, CDR2 FQNEAQ. This CDR3 comprises 14 residues. V dropped 4 bases and J dropped 3; count of bases not matched to a gene: 4. This chain's CDR3 is CASSYGLANYEQYF. The CDR3, as DNA: TGTGCCAGCAGCTATGGACTAGCGAACTACGAGCAGTACTTC.

The chain has TRBV5-1 and TRBJ1-1; D is perhaps TRBD1 (5 bases). This CDR3 comprises 14 residues. Trimming shortened V by 4 bases and J by 5 bases, and 15 bases separated the two germline ends. CDR1 SGHRS and CDR2 YFSETQ come from the germline V gene. As DNA, the CDR3 is TGCGCCAGCAGCACCGGGACCATCGGTACTGAAGCTTTCTTT. Amino acid sequence: CASSTGTIGTEAFF.

This clonotype was seen a few times. This chain links TRBV12-3 or TRBV12-4 with TRBJ1-5; D unclear. V lost 3 bases and J lost 5, with 5 bases in between. The CDR3 is made up of 12 amino acids. CDR3 nucleotides: TGTGCCAGCAGTTTGTCAGATCAGCCCCAGCATTTT. It translates to CASSLSDQPQHF.

This clonotype was observed a handful of times. This chain links TRBV20-1 with TRBJ2-5, with D uncertain. CDR3 length: 15 amino acids. The ends were cut back, 4 bases at V and 2 bases at J, with 17 bases in the middle. CDR1 is DFQATT and CDR2 is SNEGSKA in the germline V gene (reference sequence). Here the CDR3 DNA reads TGCAGTGCTAAACCCCCCAAGGGAACGCAAGAGACCCAGTACTTC. Encoded protein: CSAKPPKGTQETQYF.

The chain's CDR3 is CASSRQGHGAFF. The CDR3, as DNA: TGTGCCAGCAGTAGACAGGGGCACGGCGCTTTCTTT. The chain uses TRBV6-5 and TRBJ1-1; 8 nucleotides line up with TRBD1. The CDR3 totals 12 residues. V shed 5 bases, J shed 11 bases, and the junction held 7 bases outside the gene matches. Germline V lookup: CDR1 MNHEY, CDR2 SVGAGI.

This chain joins TRBV2 and TRBJ2-7, with 15 bases that match TRBD2. The V gene end was trimmed by 6 bases and the J gene end by 3 bases; junction bases not matched to a gene: 6. This CDR3 has 16 residues. Germline assignment: CDR1 SNHLY and CDR2 FYNNEI. CDR3 residues: CASRLGTSGRIYEQYF. CDR3 sequence (DNA): TGTGCCAGCAGACTCGGGACTAGCGGGAGGATCTACGAGCAGTACTTC. Drawing the rest from reference TRBV2 and TRBJ2-7, the complete variable domain is EPEVTQTPSHQVTQMGQEVILRCVPISNHLYFYWYRQILGQKVEFLVSFYNNEISEKSEIFDDQFSVERPDGSNFTLKIRSTKLEDSAMYFCASRLGTSGRIYEQYFGPGTRLTVT.

The CDR3 here is CASSLLAGGAYNEQFF. CDR3 nucleotide sequence: TGTGCCAGCAGCTTACTAGCGGGAGGCGCCTACAATGAGCAGTTCTTC. This chain links TRBV7-9 with TRBJ2-1; 11 bases agree with TRBD2. Germline V gene lookup returns CDR1 SEHNR and CDR2 FQNEAQ (reference sequence). The CDR3 covers 16 residues. Trimming took 2 bases from V and 2 from J; bases not matched to a gene: 2. The whole variable domain, filled in from reference TRBV7-9 and TRBJ2-1, reads DTGVSQNPRHKITKRGQNVTFRCDPISEHNRLYWYRQTLGQGPEFLTYFQNEAQLEKSRLLSDRFSAERPKGSFSTLEIQRTEQGDSAMYLCASSLLAGGAYNEQFFGPGTRLTVL.

The table lists this clonotype with a few counts. This rearrangement joins TRBV12-3 or TRBV12-4 to TRBJ1-1; D unresolved. The CDR3 is made up of 12 amino acids. V shed 2 bases and J shed 3 bases, with 4 bases lying between them. In DNA form, the CDR3 reads TGTGCCAGCAGTTTATGGGACACTGAAGCTTTCTTT. This gives the protein CASSLWDTEAFF.

The rearrangement links TRBV4-2 to TRBJ2-5; D possibly corresponds to TRBD1 (6 bases). Germline CDR1 is LGHNA and CDR2 is YNFKEQ. The CDR3 is made up of 17 amino acids. Trimming took 2 bases from V and 1 from J, leaving 17 bases between them. CDR3 loop: CASSQLFTGTSQETQYF. The CDR3, as DNA: TGTGCCAGCAGCCAACTCTTTACCGGGACAAGCCAAGAGACCCAGTACTTC.

The J gene is TRBJ2-7, the V gene TRBV2; D perhaps matches TRBD1 (5 bases). The CDR3 runs 13 residues. Deletions cut 9 bases from V and 3 bases from J, with 15 bases between. The germline V gene encodes CDR1 SNHLY and CDR2 FYNNEI. The CDR3 region is CASMAQGYYEQYF. The CDR3 bases are TGTGCCAGTATGGCCCAGGGCTACTACGAGCAGTACTTC.

This clonotype has a handful of counts. The chain couples TRBV7-6 to TRBJ1-1, with unresolved D. This CDR3 spans 16 amino acids. CDR1 and CDR2 (germline): SGHVS, FNYEAQ. V gave up 1 base and J gave up 2 bases, with 14 bases separating them. The CDR3 sequence: CASSLVASGPNTEAFF. The CDR3 DNA follows: TGTGCCAGCAGCTTAGTGGCTTCCGGGCCAAACACTGAAGCTTTCTTT.

The chain has TRBV5-1 and TRBJ2-3, with D unclear. The CDR3 covers 15 residues. V dropped 1 base and J dropped 0 bases, with 9 bases sitting between them. In germline, CDR1 is SGHRS, CDR2 YFSETQ. The CDR3 nucleotides read TGCGCCAGCAGCTTGACACCTACTAGCACAGATACGCAGTATTTT. Amino acids: CASSLTPTSTDTQYF.

This clonotype turned up a few times. Here the CDR3 DNA reads TGTGCCAGCAGCCAAGAGGGACAGAGAGAGCCCCAGCATTTT. Its protein product is CASSQEGQREPQHF. This chain connects TRBV4-2 to TRBJ1-5; 7 nucleotides agree with TRBD1. Germline V CDR1 and CDR2: LGHNA, YNFKEQ. V was clipped by 0 bases and J by 8 bases; unmatched bases: 4. The CDR3 has 14 amino acids.

This clonotype came up many times. This sequence joins TRBV12-3 or TRBV12-4 and TRBJ1-1, with D maybe TRBD1 (6 bases). Trimming removed 5 bases from V and 8 bases from J, with 9 bases in between. This CDR3 has 11 amino acids. The CDR3 spells CASSPRGEAFF. The CDR3 DNA sequence: TGTGCCAGCAGTCCCAGGGGAGAAGCTTTCTTT.